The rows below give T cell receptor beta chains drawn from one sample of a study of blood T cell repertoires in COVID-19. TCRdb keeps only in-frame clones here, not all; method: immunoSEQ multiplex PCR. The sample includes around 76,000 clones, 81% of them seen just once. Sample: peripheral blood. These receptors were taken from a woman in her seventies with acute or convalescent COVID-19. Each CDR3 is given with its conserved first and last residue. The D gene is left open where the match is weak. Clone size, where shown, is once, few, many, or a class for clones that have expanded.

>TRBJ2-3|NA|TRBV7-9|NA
CASSLELGTKRITDTQYF
TGTGCCAGCAGCTTAGAGTTGGGAACGAAGCGGATCACAGATACGCAGTATTTT
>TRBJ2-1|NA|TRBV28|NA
CASGTGGVEQFF
TGTGCCAGCGGTACAGGGGGGGTTGAGCAGTTCTTC
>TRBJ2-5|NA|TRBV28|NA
CASRQTAQETQYF
TGTGCCAGCAGACAGACAGCTCAAGAGACCCAGTACTTC
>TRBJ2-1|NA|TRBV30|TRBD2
CAWVLRGYNEQFF
TGTGCCTGGGTTTTGCGGGGGTACAATGAGCAGTTCTTC
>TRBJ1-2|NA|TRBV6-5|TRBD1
CASTNEGAGFSGYTF
TGTGCCAGCACCAATGAGGGGGCCGGTTTCTCTGGCTACACCTTC
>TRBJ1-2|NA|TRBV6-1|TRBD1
CASSDRGRNYGYTF
TGTGCCAGCAGTGACAGGGGGCGTAACTATGGCTACACCTTC
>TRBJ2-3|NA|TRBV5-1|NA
CASSLAQVITDTQYF
TGCGCCAGCAGCTTGGCGCAGGTGATCACAGATACGCAGTATTTT
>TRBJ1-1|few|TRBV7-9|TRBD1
CASSANRGYTEAFF
TGTGCCAGCAGCGCGAACAGGGGATACACTGAAGCTTTCTTT
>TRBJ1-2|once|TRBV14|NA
CASSPLTGPYGYTF
TGTGCCAGCAGCCCCCTGACAGGACCCTATGGCTACACCTTC
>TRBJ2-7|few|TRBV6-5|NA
CAAQNRDEQYF
TGTGCCGCCCAAAACAGGGACGAGCAGTACTTC
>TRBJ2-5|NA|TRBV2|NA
CAGWAETQYF
TGTGCCGGGTGGGCGGAGACCCAGTACTTC
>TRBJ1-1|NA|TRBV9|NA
CASSVSWGDKDTEAFF
TGTGCCAGCTCTGTCAGCTGGGGGGATAAGGACACTGAAGCTTTCTTT
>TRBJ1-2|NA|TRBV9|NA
CASSVGPRRVNNYGYTF
TGTGCCAGCAGCGTAGGACCCCGCAGGGTGAATAACTATGGCTACACCTTC
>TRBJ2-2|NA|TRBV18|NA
CASSPKGTLDSYTGELFF
TGTGCCAGCTCACCAAAGGGGACACTAGATTCTTACACCGGGGAGCTGTTTTTT
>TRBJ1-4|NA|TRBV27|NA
CASSLQTNEKLFF
TGTGCCAGCAGTTTACAAACTAATGAAAAACTGTTTTTT
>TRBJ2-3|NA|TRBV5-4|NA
CASSLFGPGGTDTQYF
TGTGCCAGCAGCTTGTTCGGGCCCGGGGGCACAGATACGCAGTATTTT
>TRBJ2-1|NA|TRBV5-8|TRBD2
CASSLALRLANEQFF
TGTGCCAGCAGCTTGGCTTTGCGACTAGCCAATGAGCAGTTCTTC
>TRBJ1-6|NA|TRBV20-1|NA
CSASGGPLYSPLHF
TGCAGTGCTAGTGGGGGGCCGTTGTATTCACCCCTCCACTTT
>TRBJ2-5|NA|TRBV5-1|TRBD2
CASTNTRTSVFETQYF
TGCGCCAGCACCAATACCCGTACTAGCGTTTTCGAGACCCAGTACTTC
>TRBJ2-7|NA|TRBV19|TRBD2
CASSMVLADVTPSYEQYF
TGTGCCAGTAGTATGGTACTAGCGGACGTTACACCCTCCTACGAGCAGTACTTC
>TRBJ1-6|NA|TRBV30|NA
CAWSVRRTYNSPLHF
TGTGCCTGGAGTGTACGCCGGACATATAATTCACCCCTCCACTTT
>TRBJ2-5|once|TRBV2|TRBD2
CASSEWGLAGRETQYF
TGTGCCAGCAGTGAATGGGGGCTAGCGGGTAGGGAGACCCAGTACTTC
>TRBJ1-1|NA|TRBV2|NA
CASSSGGYTEAFF
TGTGCCAGCAGTTCCGGGGGTTACACTGAAGCTTTCTTT
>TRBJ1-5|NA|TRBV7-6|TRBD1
CASSFDRDRANQPQHF
TGTGCCAGCAGCTTCGACCGGGACAGAGCAAATCAGCCCCAGCATTTT
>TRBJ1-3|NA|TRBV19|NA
CASSIAGQTTSGNTIYF
TGTGCCAGTAGTATAGCAGGACAGACTACCTCTGGAAACACCATATATTTT
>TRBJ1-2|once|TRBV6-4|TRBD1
CASSDSRGTGGLGYTF
TGTGCCAGCAGTGACTCGAGAGGGACAGGGGGCTTAGGCTACACCTTC
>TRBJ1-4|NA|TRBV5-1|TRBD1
CASSIWTGRGEKLFF
TGCGCCAGCAGCATCTGGACAGGGCGAGGTGAAAAACTGTTTTTT
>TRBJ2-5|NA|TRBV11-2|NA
CASSLGAGGTQYF
TGTGCCAGCAGCTTAGGGGCAGGAGGGACCCAGTACTTC
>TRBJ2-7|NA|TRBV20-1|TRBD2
CSASAPLAGKHEQYF
TGCAGTGCTAGTGCCCCACTAGCGGGAAAGCACGAGCAGTACTTC
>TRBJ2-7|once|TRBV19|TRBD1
CASSIGDSSYEQYF
TGTGCCAGTAGTATAGGGGACAGCTCCTACGAGCAGTACTTC
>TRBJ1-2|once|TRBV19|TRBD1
CASSPGTGDYGYTF
TGTGCCAGTAGTCCCGGGACAGGGGACTATGGCTACACCTTC
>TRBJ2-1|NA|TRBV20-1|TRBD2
CSQAGAHQQFF
TGCTCCCAGGCGGGAGCCCACCAGCAGTTCTTC
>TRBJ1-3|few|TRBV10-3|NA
CAATDTTNSGNTIYF
TGTGCCGCGACGGACACTACAAACTCTGGAAACACCATATATTTT
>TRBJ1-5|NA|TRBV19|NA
CASSPRGGLSNQPQHF
TGTGCCAGTAGCCCCCGGGGGGGCCTTAGCAATCAGCCCCAGCATTTT
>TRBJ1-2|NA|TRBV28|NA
CASRPQGPGGYTF
TGTGCCAGCAGACCGCAGGGGCCGGGTGGCTACACCTTC
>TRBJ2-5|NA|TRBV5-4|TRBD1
CASSRPDRGGETQYF
TGTGCCAGCAGCCGACCGGACAGGGGCGGAGAGACCCAGTACTTC
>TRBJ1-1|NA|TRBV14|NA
CASSPRAGNTEAFF
TGTGCCAGCAGCCCTCGTGCGGGGAACACTGAAGCTTTCTTT
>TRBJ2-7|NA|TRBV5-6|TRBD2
CASSAGLAGWEQYF
TGTGCCAGCAGCGCGGGACTAGCCGGTTGGGAGCAGTACTTC
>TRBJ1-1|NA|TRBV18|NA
CASSLGLEDTEAFF
TGTGCCAGCTCACTGGGACTTGAAGACACTGAAGCTTTCTTT
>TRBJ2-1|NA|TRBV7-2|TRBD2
CASSSRGGSWGEQFF
TGTGCCAGCAGCTCCCGGGGGGGGTCGTGGGGTGAGCAGTTCTTC
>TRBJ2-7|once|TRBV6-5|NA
CASSYTGYEQYF
TGTGCCAGCAGTTACACAGGCTACGAGCAGTACTTC
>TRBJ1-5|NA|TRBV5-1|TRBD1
CASSGGQDNQPQHF
TGCGCCAGCAGCGGGGGACAGGACAATCAGCCCCAGCATTTT
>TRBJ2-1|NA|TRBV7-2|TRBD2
CASSLATSGRVSYEQFF
TGTGCCAGCAGCTTAGCGACTAGCGGGAGAGTTTCCTATGAGCAGTTCTTC
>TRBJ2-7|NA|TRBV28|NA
CASSPRRGPHEQYF
TGTGCCAGCAGCCCCAGAAGAGGGCCCCACGAGCAGTACTTC
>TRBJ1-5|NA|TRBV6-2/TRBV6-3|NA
CASSYSAGNQPQHF
TGTGCCAGCAGTTACAGTGCCGGGAATCAGCCCCAGCATTTT
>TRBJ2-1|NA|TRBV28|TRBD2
CASRTGGGGRNEQFF
TGTGCCAGCAGGACCGGTGGGGGGGGACGGAATGAGCAGTTCTTC
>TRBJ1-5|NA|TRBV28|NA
CASSGGKDQPQHF
TGTGCCAGCAGTGGGGGGAAGGATCAGCCCCAGCATTTT